A selection of T cell receptor beta chains follows, all from one sample in a study of molecular identifiers for immune sequencing clone quantification. TCRdb ran MiXCR on the PCR reads and lists one entry per CDR3 protein. The sample records about 640,000 distinct CDR3 sequences, around 20% being singletons. The sequencing sample was made of naive CD8+ T cells from blood, with Jurkat cell RNA spiked in. All receptors derive from a human donor in good health. Some libraries in this study had Jurkat cell RNA spiked in. Each CDR3 is given with its conserved first and last residue. The order of the fields is CDR3 length, J gene, V gene, clone size, D gene, CDR3 protein, CDR3 DNA. The D gene is left open where the match is weak. Clone size appears in some rows only: once, few, many, or a class for an expanded clone.

>14|TRBJ2-5|TRBV7-9|many|-
CASSSGPVGETQYF
TGTGCCAGCAGCTCGGGACCTGTTGGGGAGACCCAGTACTTC
>16|TRBJ2-1|TRBV27|few|TRBD2
CASSLSGLADLNEQFF
TGTGCCAGCAGTTTGTCGGGACTAGCGGACCTCAATGAGCAGTTCTTC
>17|TRBJ2-5|TRBV20-1|few|TRBD2
CSGSLGGRAWVEETQYF
TGCAGTGGATCTCTGGGCGGGAGGGCCTGGGTCGAAGAGACCCAGTACTTC
>15|TRBJ1-5|TRBV6-5|-|-
CASGSNGYSNQPQHF
TGTGCCAGCGGTTCGAACGGGTATAGCAATCAGCCCCAGCATTTT
>13|TRBJ2-7|TRBV29-1|many|TRBD2
CSAVRGDSYEQYF
TGCAGCGCCGTGCGGGGGGACTCCTACGAGCAGTACTTC
>13|TRBJ1-1|TRBV11-2|-|-
CASSLSTGGEALF
TGTGCCAGCAGCCTCTCAACGGGGGGCGAAGCTCTCTTT
>14|TRBJ2-7|TRBV5-6|few|TRBD2
CASSFGGVMYEQYF
TGTGCCAGCAGCTTCGGGGGGGTAATGTACGAGCAGTACTTC
>15|TRBJ1-6|TRBV6-5|-|-
CASSCSEAVNSPLHF
TGTGCCAGCAGTTGCTCGGAAGCAGTTAATTCACCCCTCCACTTT
>16|TRBJ2-7|TRBV7-9|-|-
CASSASPGRGAGEQYF
TGTGCCAGCAGCGCCTCACCGGGACGGGGGGCGGGAGAGCAGTACTTC
>14|TRBJ2-4|TRBV7-9|-|TRBD1
CASSSPTGGIIQYF
TGTGCCAGCAGCTCCCCTACAGGGGGAATCATTCAGTACTTC
>15|TRBJ2-7|TRBV7-9|many|TRBD1
CASSGRQGRTYEQYF
TGTGCCAGCAGCGGGAGACAGGGTAGAACCTACGAGCAGTACTTC
>12|TRBJ1-2|TRBV19|many|-
CATQGQPRGYTF
TGTGCCACCCAAGGACAGCCGAGGGGCTACACCTTC
>13|TRBJ1-5|TRBV12-3/TRBV12-4|many|TRBD1
CASRGTGAQPQHF
TGTGCCAGCAGAGGGACAGGGGCTCAGCCCCAGCATTTT
>15|TRBJ2-6|TRBV6-2/TRBV6-3|many|-
CASSYPLSGANVLTF
TGTGCCAGCAGTTACCCCCTCTCGGGGGCCAACGTCCTGACTTTC
>12|TRBJ1-1|TRBV19|many|-
CASSTGSVEAFF
TGTGCCAGTAGTACCGGGAGCGTTGAAGCTTTCTTT
>12|TRBJ2-2|TRBV5-1|many|-
CASSLTAGELFF
TGCGCCAGCAGCTTGACAGCCGGGGAGCTGTTTTTT
>14|TRBJ2-6|TRBV7-9|many|-
CATSTYSGANVLTF
TGTGCCACCTCTACATACTCTGGGGCCAACGTCCTGACTTTC
>15|TRBJ1-1|TRBV5-1|many|-
CASSLERHLTGEAFF
TGCGCCAGCAGCTTGGAAAGACATTTGACGGGTGAAGCTTTCTTT
>15|TRBJ1-2|TRBV6-5|many|-
CASSYSGQRAYGYTF
TGTGCCAGCAGTTACTCCGGACAGCGAGCCTATGGCTACACCTTC
>14|TRBJ2-2|TRBV4-3|-|-
CASSQTRVGWELFF
TGCGCCAGCAGCCAAACAAGGGTGGGCTGGGAGCTGTTTTTT
>18|TRBJ2-1|TRBV6-5|many|TRBD2
CASRPFHSGRSSYNEQFF
TGTGCCAGCAGGCCATTTCATAGCGGGAGGAGCTCCTACAATGAGCAGTTCTTC
>15|TRBJ1-1|TRBV11-2|many|TRBD1
CASSSIRTGYAEAFF
TGTGCCAGCAGCTCTATTCGGACAGGGTACGCTGAAGCTTTCTTT
>15|TRBJ1-3|TRBV12-3/TRBV12-4|many|-
CASNGGRASGNTIYF
TGTGCCAGCAACGGTGGGCGAGCCTCTGGAAACACCATATATTTT
>18|TRBJ2-3|TRBV9|many|TRBD2
CASSVAGPGTTSTDTQYF
TGTGCCAGCAGCGTAGCGGGTCCCGGGACTACTAGCACAGATACGCAGTATTTT
>15|TRBJ1-1|TRBV12-3/TRBV12-4|few|-
CASSFSSKGDTEAFF
TGTGCCAGCAGTTTTAGCTCGAAGGGGGACACTGAAGCTTTCTTT
>17|TRBJ1-5|TRBV28|many|-
CASSLEGGVYSNQPQHF
TGTGCCAGCAGTTTAGAGGGAGGGGTATATAGCAATCAGCCCCAGCATTTT
>15|TRBJ2-7|TRBV12-3/TRBV12-4|-|-
CASSLALGVSYEQYF
TGTGCCAGCAGTTTAGCACTAGGGGTATCCTACGAGCAGTACTTC
>17|TRBJ1-3|TRBV5-1|few|-
CASSNSSASELETPYIF
-
>15|TRBJ2-7|TRBV13|many|TRBD1
CASSSREGGGYEQYF
TGTGCCAGCAGCTCCCGGGAAGGGGGCGGATACGAGCAGTACTTC
>13|TRBJ1-1|TRBV15|few|-
CATRGHRNTEAFF
TGTGCCACCCGGGGACATAGAAACACTGAAGCTTTCTTT
>15|TRBJ2-2|TRBV4-3|-|-
CVSSPGRRTTGELFF
TGCGTCAGCAGCCCGGGACGGCGAACCACCGGGGAGCTGTTTTTT
>16|TRBJ2-1|TRBV20-1|few|TRBD2
CSARIFLMSGGNEQFF
TGCAGTGCTAGAATTTTTCTGATGAGCGGGGGGAATGAGCAGTTCTTC
>11|TRBJ1-2|TRBV20-1|many|TRBD1
CSAPGQDGYTF
TGCAGTGCACCAGGACAGGATGGCTACACCTTC
>16|TRBJ1-1|TRBV4-1|many|-
CASSQDIGRVFTEAFF
TGCGCCAGCAGCCAAGATATAGGGAGGGTCTTCACTGAAGCTTTCTTT
>15|TRBJ2-4|TRBV18|many|TRBD1
CASSPDDRAENIQYF
TGTGCCAGCTCACCGGACGACAGGGCCGAAAACATTCAGTACTTC
>14|TRBJ2-7|TRBV27|many|TRBD2
CASSGLAGVGEQYF
TGTGCCAGCAGTGGACTAGCGGGAGTTGGCGAGCAGTACTTC
>14|TRBJ2-7|TRBV6-2/TRBV6-3|few|-
CASSYSGFSYEQYF
TGTGCCAGCAGTTACTCAGGGTTCTCCTACGAGCAGTACTTC
>14|TRBJ2-7|TRBV10-3|-|TRBD1
CAIRDRDREYEQYF
TGTGCCATCAGGGACCGGGACAGGGAATACGAGCAGTACTTC
>15|TRBJ2-2|TRBV7-6|-|-
CASSIGTAGTGELFF
TGTGCCAGCAGCATTGGGACAGCGGGCACCGGGGAGCTGTTTTTT
>16|TRBJ2-7|TRBV27|once|-
CTSSLIGGSTVYEQYF
TGTACCAGCAGTTTAATAGGAGGGAGTACAGTCTACGAGCAGTACTTC
>14|TRBJ2-5|TRBV29-1|many|TRBD2
CSVAPGLAQETQYF
TGCAGCGTCGCACCGGGACTAGCTCAAGAGACCCAGTACTTC
>18|TRBJ1-6|TRBV19|few|-
CASSDNPGSVAYNSPLHF
TGTGCCAGTAGTGACAATCCAGGGTCGGTGGCTTATAATTCACCCCTCCACTTT
>13|TRBJ2-7|TRBV28|many|-
CAAAEVGPYEQYF
TGTGCAGCGGCGGAGGTGGGCCCCTACGAGCAGTACTTC
>15|TRBJ2-7|TRBV5-4|many|TRBD2
CASSGWTSGLHEQYF
TGTGCCAGCAGCGGGTGGACTAGCGGCCTCCACGAGCAGTACTTC
>15|TRBJ2-7|TRBV6-1|many|TRBD1
CASSNTGVPTYEQYF
TGTGCCAGCAGTAACACAGGGGTCCCCACCTACGAGCAGTACTTC
>15|TRBJ2-3|TRBV7-3|many|-
CASSPSEAATDTQYF
TGTGCCAGCAGCCCCAGCGAGGCGGCTACAGATACGCAGTATTTT
>15|TRBJ1-2|TRBV6-1|-|-
CASSERRAANYGYTF
TGTGCCAGCAGTGAAAGAAGGGCAGCTAACTATGGCTACACCTTC
>13|TRBJ2-1|TRBV15|few|-
CATSAGDYNEQFF
TGTGCCACCTCAGCAGGGGATTACAATGAGCAGTTCTTC
>12|TRBJ2-5|TRBV19|many|-
CASTPGHGAQYF
TGTGCCAGTACCCCCGGGCACGGGGCCCAGTACTTC
>14|TRBJ1-2|TRBV5-4|many|-
CASSFRGADYGYTF
TGTGCCAGCAGCTTTCGGGGTGCTGACTATGGCTACACCTTC
>15|TRBJ2-1|TRBV18|many|-
CASSLIEGVGDEQFF
TGTGCCAGCTCACTGATCGAGGGGGTCGGAGATGAGCAGTTCTTC
>16|TRBJ2-5|TRBV6-9|-|TRBD1
CASSHNRGMYHETQYF
TGTGCCAGCAGTCATAACAGGGGGATGTACCATGAGACCCAGTACTTC
>17|TRBJ2-3|TRBV12-3/TRBV12-4|many|TRBD2
CASSLLLSGGAPDTQYF
TGTGCCAGCAGTTTACTCCTTAGCGGGGGGGCTCCAGATACGCAGTATTTT
>15|TRBJ1-2|TRBV14|many|-
CASSQDSGLNYGYTF
TGTGCCAGCAGCCAAGATTCAGGGTTGAACTATGGCTACACCTTC
>14|TRBJ2-7|TRBV27|-|-
CASSLSWQGSEQYF
TGTGCCAGCAGTTTATCGTGGCAGGGTTCCGAGCAGTACTTC
>15|TRBJ2-2|TRBV11-2|few|TRBD1
CASRRQGANTGELFF
TGTGCCAGCAGGAGACAGGGGGCCAACACCGGGGAGCTGTTTTTT
>15|TRBJ2-6|TRBV28|many|-
CASSFPPSGANVLTF
TGTGCCAGCAGTTTCCCTCCCTCTGGGGCCAACGTCCTGACTTTC